The present T cell receptor beta chain was sequenced within a study of relationships among human T cell subsets. This clonotype was detected a few times. V shed 0 bases and J shed 8 bases, with 10 bases lying between them. The length of the CDR3 is 13 residues. Germline CDR1 and CDR2: MNHEY and SVGAGI. From mRNA, alpha and beta CDR3 regions were amplified using semiquantitative ARM-PCR. ARM-PCR used tagged nested gene-specific primers, then communal superprimers for exponential amplification. One entry per CDR3 protein, called by TCRdb with MiXCR from the multiplex PCR reads. The data contain fewer than 2,500 distinct CDR3 sequences, about 38% of them singletons.

The sample consisted of activated T cells sorted from blood. As for subset: CD45RA-RO-CD69+ activated T cells. The receptor was derived from a man aged 40-49 years in good health. The chain couples TRBV6-5 to TRBJ1-1; D is unclear. The CDR3 reads CASSYSPGREAFF. CDR3 bases: TGTGCCAGCAGTTACTCCCCTGGGAGGGAAGCTTTCTTT.